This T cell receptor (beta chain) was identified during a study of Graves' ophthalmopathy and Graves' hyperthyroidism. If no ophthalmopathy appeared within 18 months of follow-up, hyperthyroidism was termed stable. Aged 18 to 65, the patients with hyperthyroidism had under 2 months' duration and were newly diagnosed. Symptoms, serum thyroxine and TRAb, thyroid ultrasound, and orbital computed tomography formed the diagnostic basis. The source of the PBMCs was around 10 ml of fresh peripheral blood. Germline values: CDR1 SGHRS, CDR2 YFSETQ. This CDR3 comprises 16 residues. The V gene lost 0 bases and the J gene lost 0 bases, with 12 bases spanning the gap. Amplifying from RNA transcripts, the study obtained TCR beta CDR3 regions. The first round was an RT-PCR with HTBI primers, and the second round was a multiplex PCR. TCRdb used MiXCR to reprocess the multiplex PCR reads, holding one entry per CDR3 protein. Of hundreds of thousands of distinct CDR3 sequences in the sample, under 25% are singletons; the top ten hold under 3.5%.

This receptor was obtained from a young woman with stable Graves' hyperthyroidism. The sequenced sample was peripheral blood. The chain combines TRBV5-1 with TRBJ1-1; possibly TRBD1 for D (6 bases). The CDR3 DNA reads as TGCGCCAGCAGCTTGGTGGCAGGGGCGTTGAACACTGAAGCTTTCTTT. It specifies CASSLVAGALNTEAFF.